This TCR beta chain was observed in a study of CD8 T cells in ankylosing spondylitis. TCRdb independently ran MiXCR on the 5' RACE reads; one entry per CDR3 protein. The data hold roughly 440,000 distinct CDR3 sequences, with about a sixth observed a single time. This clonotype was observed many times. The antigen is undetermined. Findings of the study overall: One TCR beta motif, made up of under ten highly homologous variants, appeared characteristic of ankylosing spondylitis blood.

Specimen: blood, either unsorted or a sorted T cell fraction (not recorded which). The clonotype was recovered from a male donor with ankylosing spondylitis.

The CDR3 spells CASSLGSSGNGYTF. In DNA form, the CDR3 reads TGCGCCAGCAGCTTGGGCAGTTCAGGCAATGGCTACACCTTC. The chain links TRBV5-1 to TRBJ1-2, with D unresolved. Germline CDR1 and CDR2: SGHRS and YFSETQ. The V end was cut by 0 bases, the J end by 6 bases, with 12 bases between. The length of the CDR3 is 14 residues.